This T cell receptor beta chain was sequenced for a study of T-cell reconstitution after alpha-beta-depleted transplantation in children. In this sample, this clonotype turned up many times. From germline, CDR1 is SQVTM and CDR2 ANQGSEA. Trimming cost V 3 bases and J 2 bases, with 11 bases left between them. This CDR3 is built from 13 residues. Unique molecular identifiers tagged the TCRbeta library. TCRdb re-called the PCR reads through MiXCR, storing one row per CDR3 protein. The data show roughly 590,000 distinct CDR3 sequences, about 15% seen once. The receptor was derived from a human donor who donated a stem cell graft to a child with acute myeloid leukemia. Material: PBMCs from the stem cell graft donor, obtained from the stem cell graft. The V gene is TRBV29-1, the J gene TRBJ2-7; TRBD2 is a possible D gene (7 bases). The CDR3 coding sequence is TGCAGCGTTGAGGGAGGGGGGACCTACGAGCAGTACTTC. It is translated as CSVEGGGTYEQYF.